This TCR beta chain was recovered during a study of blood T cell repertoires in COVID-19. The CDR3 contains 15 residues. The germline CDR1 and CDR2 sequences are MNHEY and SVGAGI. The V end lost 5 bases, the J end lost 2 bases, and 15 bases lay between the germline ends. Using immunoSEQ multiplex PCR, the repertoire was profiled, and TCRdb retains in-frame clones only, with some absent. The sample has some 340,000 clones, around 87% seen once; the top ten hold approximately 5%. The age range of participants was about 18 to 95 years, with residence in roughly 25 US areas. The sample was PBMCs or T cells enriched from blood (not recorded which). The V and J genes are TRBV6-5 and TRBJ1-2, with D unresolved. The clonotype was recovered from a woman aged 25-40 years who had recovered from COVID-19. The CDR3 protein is CASSPLSAGNYGYTF. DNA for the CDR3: TGTGCCAGCAGTCCCCTATCGGCGGGGAACTATGGCTACACCTTC.